This T cell receptor (beta chain) was recorded in a study of cytomegalovirus exposure and HLA in healthy donors. At the level of the study: Among 398 genotyped donors, 80% to 90% fell in the Caucasian-associated ancestry cluster. Study-level findings and limits: Fewer N-insertions than the approximately 700-donor mean were reportedly shown by an Asian-associated ancestry cluster in a later analysis. Prediction of most subjects' HLA-A and HLA-B alleles by TCR beta sequences was reportedly accurate.

60 Vbeta and 13 Jbeta primers were used in PCR. Assay used: immunoSEQ multiplex PCR; TCRdb lists only in-frame clones, some missing. This table holds fewer than 90,000 clones, more than 70% found once. Comments on this clone: Its antigen is not identified.

The donors gave bone marrow, and they were healthy. The CDR3 runs 14 residues. Germline CDR1 reads SGHRS; CDR2 reads YFSETQ. Deletions cut 4 bases from V and 3 bases from J, with 14 bases between. The chain joins TRBV5-1 to TRBJ2-7; a weak D match, TRBD1 (5 bases). The sample taken for sequencing was PBMCs. The receptor was derived from a man aged 30 to 39 in good health and CMV-seronegative. The CDR3 spells CASSPSRANYEQYF. CDR3 DNA sequence: TGCGCCAGCAGCCCATCCAGGGCGAACTACGAGCAGTACTTC.